These 30 T cell receptor beta chains came from one sample sequenced in a study of OX40 agonist ivuxolimab in advanced cancers. Sequencing used immunoSEQ multiplex PCR; TCRdb keeps in-frame clones, though not all of them. This sample yields 65,000 to 80,000 clones, of which around 85% are seen a single time; around 0.63% belongs to the top ten. Sequenced material: CD4+ or CD8+ T cells sorted from blood, taken in a trial of the OX40 agonist ivuxolimab. The receptors shown here come from an adult with an advanced solid tumor such as melanoma, head and neck, liver or kidney cancer.

CDR3 in DNA: TGCGCCAGCAGGCTGGACCGGAACACTGAAGCTTTCTTT. As protein: CASRLDRNTEAFF. The J gene is TRBJ1-1, the V gene TRBV5-1, with D uncertain. Trimming removed 5 bases at V and 1 base at J, with 9 bases between. The CDR3 is 13 residues long. Germline CDR1 is SGHRS and CDR2 is YFSETQ.

The genes are TRBV7-9 and TRBJ2-2; 8 nucleotides align to TRBD2. Germline V gene sequence: CDR1 SEHNR, CDR2 FQNEAQ (reference sequence). The CDR3 spans 15 residues. V lost 3 bases and J lost 5; bases outside the gene matches: 5. CDR3 sequence: CASSFLAGNTGELFF. Here the CDR3 DNA reads TGTGCCAGCAGCTTCTTAGCGGGGAATACCGGGGAGCTGTTTTTT.

The chain joins TRBV6-1 to TRBJ1-4; weak D call: TRBD1 (5 bases). The ends were cut back, 6 bases at V and 3 bases at J, with 11 bases in the middle. Germline assignment: CDR1 MNHNS and CDR2 SASEGT. The CDR3 runs 14 residues. The CDR3 region is CASRSGGANEKLFF. CDR3 DNA: TGTGCCAGCAGATCGGGGGGGGCTAATGAAAAACTGTTTTTT.

The V gene is TRBV6-5, the J gene TRBJ2-7, with TRBD1 matching over 7 bases. Trimming removed 5 bases from V and 4 bases from J; junction bases left unmatched: 2. Germline-derived CDR1 and CDR2 are MNHEY and SVGAGI. The CDR3 extends over 12 amino acids. The CDR3 reads CASSRQGYEQYF. In DNA, the CDR3 is TGTGCCAGCAGTCGACAGGGATACGAGCAGTACTTC.

This clone has more than one count but fewer than ten. The chain joins TRBV5-1 to TRBJ1-1; D may be TRBD1 (5 bases). Per the germline V gene, CDR1 is SGHRS and CDR2 is YFSETQ. V shed 3 bases and J shed 4 bases, with 10 bases lying between them. The CDR3 sequence is 13 residues long. CDR3 coding DNA: TGCGCCAGCAGCTCGCAGGGTGCCACTGAAGCTTTCTTT. Its translation is CASSSQGATEAFF.

In DNA form, the CDR3 reads TGTGCCAGCAGCTTAGCCGGCCACCAAGAGACCCAGTACTTC. The encoded protein is CASSLAGHQETQYF. The chain couples TRBV7-2 to TRBJ2-5; D gene ambiguous. The germline V gene encodes CDR1 SGHTA and CDR2 FQGNSA. The V and J ends lost 0 bases and 0 bases respectively, with 5 bases between them. The CDR3 sequence is 14 residues long.

The chain couples TRBV7-2 to TRBJ1-1, with D possibly TRBD1 on 5 matching bases. The CDR3 extends over 14 amino acids. Per germline, CDR1 SGHTA and CDR2 FQGNSA. V was clipped by 2 bases and J by 2 bases, with 9 bases between them. The DNA of the CDR3 is TGTGCCAGCAGCTTAATGGGGGTAAACACTGAAGCTTTCTTT. This translates into CASSLMGVNTEAFF.

The chain combines TRBV7-8 with TRBJ1-3; tentatively, D is TRBD1 (5 bases). This CDR3 is built from 14 residues. From germline, CDR1 is SGHVS and CDR2 FQNEAQ. Trimming shortened V by 5 bases and J by 0 bases, and 8 bases separated the two germline ends. CDR3 DNA: TGTGCCAGCAGCATAGACAGCTCTGGAAACACCATATATTTT. Its translation: CASSIDSSGNTIYF.

By share, this clone ranks as medium-sized. This chain links TRBV7-2 with TRBJ1-1; the D is unclear. CDR1 and CDR2 (germline): SGHTA, FQGNSA. The CDR3 runs 12 residues. Trimming cost V 7 bases and J 5 bases, with 11 bases left between them. The CDR3 coding sequence is TGTGCCAGCATCCGATTTGGAACTGAAGCTTTCTTT. This codes for CASIRFGTEAFF.

The chain uses TRBV7-2 and TRBJ2-1, with a weak D call TRBD2 (5 bases). The CDR3 totals 13 residues. V was pared by 5 bases and J by 15 bases, with 20 bases between. The germline V gene encodes CDR1 SGHTA and CDR2 FQGNSA. The CDR3 DNA is TGTGCCAGCAGCGCCACGATTAGCGTCCCGCCGTTCTTC. Translated: CASSATISVPPFF.

This chain joins TRBV18 and TRBJ1-5, with D possibly TRBD1 on 6 matching bases. The germline CDR1 and CDR2 sequences are KGHSH and LQKENI. The CDR3 extends over 15 amino acids. V lost 4 bases to trimming and J lost 5 bases, with 15 bases between them. The CDR3 region has the DNA TGTGCCAGCTCACTGGGGGGGGGCGCGCATCAGCCCCAGCATTTT. This gives the protein CASSLGGGAHQPQHF.

The V gene is TRBV29-1, the J gene TRBJ1-3; maybe TRBD1 (5 bases). Trimming removed 3 bases at V and 3 bases at J, with 9 bases between. This CDR3 comprises 13 residues. In germline, CDR1 is SQVTM, CDR2 ANQGSEA. The CDR3 loop is CSVDSGLGNTIYF. CDR3 nucleotides: TGCAGCGTTGATTCAGGGCTTGGAAACACCATATATTTT. The entire variable domain, with the rest obtained from reference TRBV29-1 and TRBJ1-3, is as follows: SAVISQKPSRDICQRGTSLTIQCQVDSQVTMMFWYRQQPGQSLTLIATANQGSEATYESGFVIDKFPISRPNLTFSTLTVSNMSPEDSSIYLCSVDSGLGNTIYFGEGSWLTVV.

The chain joins TRBV7-2 to TRBJ1-5; TRBD1 might be the D (5 bases). Germline values: CDR1 SGHTA, CDR2 FQGNSA. Trimming cost V 2 bases and J 0 bases, with 8 bases left between them. CDR3 length: 15 residues. This CDR3 reads CASSLTGNSNQPQHF. The CDR3 region has the DNA TGTGCCAGCAGCTTAACAGGAAATAGCAATCAGCCCCAGCATTTT.

V is TRBV4-3 and J is TRBJ2-3; D remains unclear. This CDR3 spans 17 amino acids. The germline V gene has CDR1 LGHNA and CDR2 YSLEER. Trimming took 0 bases from V and 4 from J, leaving 17 bases between them. CDR3 bases: TGCGCCAGCAGCCAAGAGGGATACAGAGCGAGTCCAGATACGCAGTATTTT. Its protein is CASSQEGYRASPDTQYF.

The gene calls are TRBV7-2 and TRBJ1-2; unclear D gene. The CDR3 is made up of 13 amino acids. CDR1 SGHTA and CDR2 FQGNSA come from the germline V gene. Trimming took off 4 bases at V and 2 bases at J, with 8 bases between the two ends. The CDR3 coding sequence is TGTGCCAGCAGCTCGGGTGTGAACTATGGCTACACCTTC. It codes for CASSSGVNYGYTF.

The chain is built from TRBV6-1 and TRBJ1-2; no firm D call. Germline loops: CDR1 MNHNS, CDR2 SASEGT. V lost 5 bases to trimming and J lost 2 bases, with 9 bases between them. The CDR3 is made up of 13 amino acids. The DNA of the CDR3 is TGTGCCAGCAGTTTGCATGGGAACTATGGCTACACCTTC. Translation gives CASSLHGNYGYTF.

This clone was seen once. This chain connects TRBV19 to TRBJ1-2, with 7 bases fitting TRBD1. Per the germline V gene, CDR1 is LNHDA and CDR2 is SQIVND (reference sequence). CDR3 length: 15 amino acids. Trimming took 2 bases from V and 0 from J; bases not matched to a gene: 3. The CDR3 DNA reads TGTGCCAGTAGTATAAGGGACAGAGCTAACTATGGCTACACCTTC. This codes for CASSIRDRANYGYTF. Full variable domain (remainder filled in from reference TRBV19 and TRBJ1-2): DGGITQSPKYLFRKEGQNVTLSCEQNLNHDAMYWYRQDPGQGLRLIYYSQIVNDFQKGDIAEGYSVSREKKESFPLTVTSAQKNPTAFYLCASSIRDRANYGYTFGSGTRLTVV.

This clone was picked up a small number of times. The chain links TRBV6-6 to TRBJ1-1; D gene ambiguous. Between the trimmed V and J ends, which lost 2 bases and 4 bases, there was a span of 11 bases. The CDR3 is 14 amino acids. Germline values: CDR1 MNHNY, CDR2 SVGAGI (reference sequence). CDR3 sequence reads: CASSYPGPSTEAFF. CDR3 in DNA: TGTGCCAGCAGTTACCCAGGCCCTAGCACTGAAGCTTTCTTT.

This chain connects TRBV10-3 to TRBJ1-1, with 7 bases fitting TRBD1. The CDR3 contains 14 residues. After removal of 4 bases from V and 5 bases from J, the junction contained 7 bases not matched to a gene. Germline CDR1 ENHRY, CDR2 SYGVKD. Here the CDR3 DNA reads TGTGCCATCAGTGGGGTAGGGACAGCGACTGAAGCTTTCTTT. It codes for CAISGVGTATEAFF.

This clone appeared a single time. The rearrangement links TRBV27 to TRBJ2-1, with D maybe TRBD2 (6 bases). The CDR3 runs to 16 residues. V was cut by 4 bases and J by 3 bases, with 16 bases left in between. Germline V gene data show CDR1 as MNHEY and CDR2 as SMNVEV (reference sequence). CDR3 in amino acids: CASSSGTSRNYNEQFF. CDR3 nucleotides: TGTGCCAGCAGTTCCGGGACTTCCCGCAACTACAATGAGCAGTTCTTC.

The chain uses TRBV6-1 and TRBJ2-7; 7 positions agree with TRBD1. This CDR3 is 13 amino acids long. Germline CDR1 is MNHNS and CDR2 is SASEGT. Losses at the gene ends were 6 bases for V and 3 bases for J; bases not matched to a gene: 5. The CDR3 sequence: CASRRGQDYEQYF. CDR3 DNA sequence: TGTGCCAGCAGGAGAGGACAGGACTACGAGCAGTACTTC.

V gene TRBV10-3 combines with J gene TRBJ1-2, with a possible D match to TRBD1 (6 bases). V was cut by 3 bases and J by 8 bases, with 10 bases left in between. The CDR3 has 12 amino acids. Germline CDR1 reads ENHRY; CDR2 reads SYGVKD. The CDR3 reads CAISESGEGYTF. CDR3 DNA: TGTGCCATCAGTGAATCAGGGGAAGGCTACACCTTC.

V is TRBV2 and J is TRBJ1-2; D is possibly TRBD1 (5 bases). V was cut by 5 bases and J by 5 bases, with 9 bases left in between. The CDR3 runs to 12 residues. From germline, CDR1 is SNHLY and CDR2 FYNNEI. The CDR3 here is CASSTTDYGYTF. CDR3 bases: TGTGCCAGCAGTACGACAGATTATGGCTACACCTTC.

This clone occurred once. The chain combines TRBV28 with TRBJ2-7, with D uncertain. CDR1 and CDR2 from the germline V gene are MDHEN and SYDVKM. The CDR3 is 10 amino acids. V was trimmed by 5 bases and J by 4 bases, leaving 3 bases between them. The CDR3 sequence is CASSDYEQYF. Written as DNA, the CDR3 is TGTGCCAGCAGTGATTACGAGCAGTACTTC.

V gene TRBV6-1 combines with J gene TRBJ2-7; D possibly uses TRBD1 or TRBD2 (5 bases each). The CDR3 has 15 residues. Looked up from germline, CDR1 is MNHNS and CDR2 is SASEGT. The ends were cut back, 3 bases at V and 5 bases at J, with 17 bases in the middle. The CDR3 coding sequence is TGTGCCAGCAGTGAGTGGGATGGGGGTTCAAACGAGCAGTACTTC. This translates into CASSEWDGGSNEQYF.

The rearrangement links TRBV2 to TRBJ1-1, with TRBD1 identical over 9 bases. The V segment lost 4 bases and the J segment 4 bases; nucleotides outside the gene matches: 7. The CDR3 covers 15 residues. Per germline, CDR1 SNHLY and CDR2 FYNNEI. DNA of the CDR3: TGTGCCAGCAGTGGCACAGGGGGCGGACGCACTGAAGCTTTCTTT. It codes for CASSGTGGGRTEAFF.

This chain links TRBV19 with TRBJ2-1; no clear D. Trimming left V 3 bases short and J 2 bases short, with 5 bases between. CDR3 length: 13 amino acids. CDR1 LNHDA and CDR2 SQIVND come from the germline V gene (reference sequence). Here the CDR3 DNA reads TGTGCCAGTAGTATGGAGACCTACAATGAGCAGTTCTTC. It specifies CASSMETYNEQFF.

The chain has TRBV6-6 and TRBJ2-3; TRBD1 matches 7 bases. The junction had 9 bases not matched to a gene; V was cut back by 3 bases and J by 3 bases. This CDR3 is 16 amino acids long. The germline V gene encodes CDR1 MNHNY and CDR2 SVGAGI (reference sequence). As DNA, the CDR3 is TGTGCCAGCAGTTATTCCGGGACAGCCGTAACAGATACGCAGTATTTT. Its protein product is CASSYSGTAVTDTQYF.

A single count supports this clone. The rearrangement links TRBV6-6 to TRBJ2-7; TRBD1 might be the D (5 bases). The germline V gene has CDR1 MNHNY and CDR2 SVGAGI (reference sequence). V dropped 5 bases and J dropped 2 bases, with 16 bases sitting between them. The CDR3 sequence is 15 residues long. The CDR3, as DNA: TGTGCCAGCAGTCCCCTCCGGGCCAGGGCCTACGAGCAGTACTTC. Translating gives CASSPLRARAYEQYF.

V usage is TRBV6-5 and J usage is TRBJ1-6; D is ambiguous. Germline V lookup: CDR1 MNHEY, CDR2 SVGAGI. V lost 10 bases, J lost 8 bases, and 15 bases lay in between. This CDR3 region has 13 residues. This chain's CDR3 is CATSGRQDSPLHF. CDR3 nucleotides: TGTGCCACCTCAGGACGGCAAGATTCACCCCTCCACTTT.